This is a list of T cell receptor beta chains from one sample in a study of molecular identifiers for immune sequencing clone quantification. TCRdb reanalysed the PCR reads using MiXCR and keeps one entry per CDR3 protein. Here the sample spans some 65,000 distinct CDR3 sequences, around 18% being singletons. Sequencing input: naive CD8+ T cells from blood, with Jurkat cell RNA spiked in. All receptors derive from a human donor in good health. Some libraries in this study had Jurkat cell RNA spiked in. CDR3s include the opening cysteine and the closing phenylalanine or tryptophan. A D gene is named only where the DNA matches it firmly. Rows give clone size only sometimes, using once, few, many, or a class for an expanded clone.

V gene	clone size	D gene	J gene	CDR3 DNA	CDR3 protein
TRBV18	-	-	TRBJ2-1	TGTGCCAGCTCACCTCCGGGTCGCAGAGGCAATGAGCAGTTCTTC	CASSPPGRRGNEQFF
TRBV12-3/TRBV12-4	many	-	TRBJ2-6	TGTGCCAGCAGTTCATTCTCCGCAGACTCTGGGGCCAACGTCCTGACTTTC	CASSSFSADSGANVLTF
TRBV24-1	many	-	TRBJ1-1	TGTGCCACCACTACCGGGGGGGCCGCGGACACTGAAGCTTTCTTT	CATTTGGAADTEAFF
TRBV6-2/TRBV6-3	many	-	TRBJ2-2	TGTGCCAGCAGTGAAACTAACACCGGGGAGCTGTTTTTT	CASSETNTGELFF
TRBV4-3	many	-	TRBJ2-3	TGCGCCAGCAGCCCTGACTACCTGAGCACAGATACGCAGTATTTT	CASSPDYLSTDTQYF
TRBV10-2	few	-	TRBJ2-1	TGCGCCAGCAGTGACATGGAGCAGTTCTTC	CASSDMEQFF
TRBV20-1	many	TRBD2	TRBJ2-1	TGCAGTGCTAGAGATGGACTAGCGGACTACAATGAGCAGTTCTTC	CSARDGLADYNEQFF
TRBV20-1	-	-	TRBJ2-5	TGCAGTGCTAGAGATTCGTCCAGCGGCCCGAGGCTAGAGACCCAGTACTTC	CSARDSSSGPRLETQYF
TRBV27	few	-	TRBJ2-7	TGTGCCAGCGGCCCCCTTGGGTCGAACTACGAGCAGTACTTC	CASGPLGSNYEQYF
TRBV12-5	few	-	TRBJ2-2	TGTGCTAGTGCCCAGGCCGAGAACACCGGGGAGCTGTTTTTT	CASAQAENTGELFF
TRBV12-3/TRBV12-4	few	-	TRBJ2-2	TGTGCCAGCAGCCCCGCCGGGGAGCTGTTTTTT	CASSPAGELFF
TRBV2	-	-	TRBJ2-3	TGTGCCAGCAGTCCCTTAGATACGCGGTATTTT	CASSPLDTRYF
TRBV4-1	-	-	TRBJ2-3	TGCGCCAGCAGCCAAGGGGGGAGGAGCACAGATACGCAGTATTTT	CASSQGGRSTDTQYF
TRBV5-3	-	TRBD2	TRBJ2-7	TGTGCCAGCAGCTTAAGCGGGAGGGCCGGTGAGCAGTACTTC	CASSLSGRAGEQYF
TRBV7-9	many	-	TRBJ1-5	TGTGCCAGCGACCCCGGTACCGGGCAGCCCCAGCATTTT	CASDPGTGQPQHF
TRBV5-3	-	-	TRBJ2-1	TGTGCCAGCAGCCCCGACCCGAGCTCCTACAATGAGCAGTTCTTC	CASSPDPSSYNEQFF
TRBV4-1	many	-	TRBJ1-4	TGCGCCAGCAGCCAAGATGTCCAGAGGAGGGGAAAACTGTTTTTT	CASSQDVQRRGKLFF
TRBV7-2	many	TRBD2	TRBJ2-3	TGTGCCAGCAGCTACGGGACTAGCGGGGCAACGCAGTATTTT	CASSYGTSGATQYF
TRBV29-1	many	-	TRBJ2-5	TGCAGCGTTGAAGGTCTAGGATACGAAGAGACCCAGTACTTC	CSVEGLGYEETQYF
TRBV7-8	many	-	TRBJ2-7	TGTGCCAGCAGCTTAGCGGGAATTTATTCCTACGAGCAGTACTTC	CASSLAGIYSYEQYF
TRBV29-1	many	TRBD1	TRBJ2-7	TGCAGCGTTGCGACAGGGGACACCTACGAGCAGTACTTC	CSVATGDTYEQYF
TRBV7-8	many	TRBD2	TRBJ2-1	TGTGCCAGCAGCCCCGGGGGAGGGCCCGATGAGCAGTTCTTC	CASSPGGGPDEQFF
TRBV11-2	many	TRBD2	TRBJ2-2	TGTGCCAGCAGCTTAGTCTTCGGGACTAGCGCTATAACCGGGGAGCTGTTTTTT	CASSLVFGTSAITGELFF
TRBV27	few	TRBD1	TRBJ1-6	TGTGCCAGCAGTTTATACAGGGGGCTTAATTCACCCCTCCACTTT	CASSLYRGLNSPLHF
TRBV30	many	TRBD2	TRBJ2-7	TGTGCCTGGCAGCGGGAGGCGGGTTCCTACGAGCAGTACTTC	CAWQREAGSYEQYF
TRBV7-6	-	TRBD2	TRBJ2-7	TGTGCCAGCAGCGCCGGGACTAGCGGGACTTACGAGCAGTACTTC	CASSAGTSGTYEQYF
TRBV3-1	many	-	TRBJ2-3	TGTGCCAGCAGCCCCCTAATGGGGGTCCGAGAAATACAAACCACAGATACGCAGTATTTT	CASSPLMGVREIQTTDTQYF
TRBV10-2	few	-	TRBJ2-7	TGCGCCAGCAGCGTTGCCGAGGTCTACGAGCAGTACTTC	CASSVAEVYEQYF
TRBV20-1	many	TRBD2	TRBJ2-7	TGCAGTGCTAGAGCCGCGGGAGTGTCCTACGAGCAGTACTTC	CSARAAGVSYEQYF
TRBV29-1	-	-	TRBJ2-1	TGCAGCGTTGTTTTAGCGCGGGTCTCCTACAATGAGCAGTTCTTC	CSVVLARVSYNEQFF
TRBV27	many	TRBD2	TRBJ2-5	TGTGCCAGCAGAGGCGGGAGCGGGCAAGAGACCCAGTACTTC	CASRGGSGQETQYF
TRBV6-6	many	-	TRBJ1-5	TGTGCCAGCAGTTACCTTGGGAGGGCCGGCAGCAATCAGCCCCAGCATTTT	CASSYLGRAGSNQPQHF
TRBV13	few	-	TRBJ1-2	TGTGCCAGCAGCCGCTTAGAGGACTATGGCTACACCTTC	CASSRLEDYGYTF
TRBV5-1	many	-	TRBJ1-2	TGCGCCAGCAGCTTGCAGGATGCAAACTATGGCTACACCTTC	CASSLQDANYGYTF
TRBV27	many	-	TRBJ2-7	TGTGCCAGCAGTCTTGGAGGCCCGGGTGCCGAGCAGTACTTC	CASSLGGPGAEQYF
TRBV27	many	-	TRBJ2-7	TGTGCCAGCAGCAGTTCGGGGGGCGAATTCAATTTCGAGCAGTACTTC	CASSSSGGEFNFEQYF
TRBV28	many	TRBD1	TRBJ1-1	TGTGCCAGCAGTTCAATACCCAGGGGGAAGGCTTTCTTT	CASSSIPRGKAFF
TRBV13	many	TRBD1	TRBJ1-1	TGTGCCAGCAGCTTAGGGGGGACAGTTAACACTGAAGCTTTCTTT	CASSLGGTVNTEAFF
TRBV29-1	many	-	TRBJ2-2	TGCAGCGTTGTTTCGAAAGCCGGGGAGCTGTTTTTT	CSVVSKAGELFF
TRBV12-3/TRBV12-4	few	TRBD1	TRBJ1-2	TGTGCCAGCAGTGGGACAGGGGGCGACTATGGCTACACCTTC	CASSGTGGDYGYTF
TRBV7-9	-	TRBD1	TRBJ1-3	TGTGCCAGCAGCTTAGCGGTCGGGACAGCTGGAAACACCATATATTTT	CASSLAVGTAGNTIYF
TRBV29-1	many	-	TRBJ1-4	TGCAGCGTTTTAGGGGGAGCAACTAATGAAAAACTGTTTTTT	CSVLGGATNEKLFF
TRBV6-1	many	TRBD2	TRBJ2-3	TGTGCCAGCAGTAGACTAGCGGGAGGTTCAGATACGCAGTATTTT	CASSRLAGGSDTQYF
TRBV29-1	-	TRBD1	TRBJ1-2	TGCAGCGACCGGACAGGCGACAGCTATGGCTACACCTTC	CSDRTGDSYGYTF
TRBV20-1	few	-	TRBJ2-5	TGCAGTGCTAGAGATTACGGGACGTCGGGCCAAGAGACCCAGTACTTC	CSARDYGTSGQETQYF
TRBV30	many	-	TRBJ1-1	TGTGCCTGGGAACCAAACGGGCTTTTTGGAGCTTTCTTT	CAWEPNGLFGAFF